The source of this T cell receptor beta chain is a study of a mutant IDH1 vaccine in newly diagnosed glioma. About this clone itself: The antigen is not known.

CDR3 size: 14 residues. Trimming cost V 4 bases and J 4 bases, with 14 bases left between them. CDR1 SGHTA and CDR2 FQGNSA come from the germline V gene. The table came from immunoSEQ multiplex PCR; TCRdb's copy has only in-frame clones and leaves some out. The sample lists around 49,000 clones, approximately 78% occurring once. Time point noted: week 5, during vaccination. A single vaccine dose contained 300 ug of mutant IDH1 20-mer peptide, and topical imiquimod was used with it. The source of this sequence is a man in his fifties with glioma. Here the sequenced sample was PBMCs, taken from a glioma patient whose treatment included an IDH1 peptide vaccine. The gene calls are TRBV7-2 and TRBJ2-7; no clear D gene. The CDR3 nucleotides read TGTGCCAGCAGCTCCCCCCGGATTAGATACGAGCAGTACTTC. Translation: CASSSPRIRYEQYF.